This TCR beta chain was captured by sequencing in a study of tumor and adjacent non-tumor tissue in lung cancer. Study-level background: On average, productive TCRbeta reads reached 4 million to 5 million per sample.

The library came from three nested PCR rounds adapted from ARM-PCR protocols. MiXCR, applied by TCRdb to the multiplex PCR reads, yields one record per CDR3 protein. The table has over 100,000 distinct CDR3 sequences, roughly three fifths seen once; the top ten hold under 20%. As to this clonotype: Antigen specificity is unknown.

RNA was extracted from bulk tissue without any cell sorting. The normal lung tissue was taken more than 3 cm from the tumor edge. Findings and caveats of the study: In normal lung, the top 100 clones were significantly more dominant than in tumor. Tumor tissue had significantly higher TCR diversity than normal lung. Patients with more diverse tumor TCRs had worse survival.

Trimming cost V 0 bases and J 0 bases, with 8 bases left between them. Germline lookup yields CDR1 DFQATT and CDR2 SNEGSKA (reference sequence). The CDR3 extends over 14 amino acids. The TCR was taken from a man in his 60s with non-small cell lung cancer. The chain joins TRBV20-1 to TRBJ1-1, with a possible D match to TRBD1 (5 bases). The specimen was distant non-tumor lung tissue. Written as DNA, the CDR3 is TGCAGTGCTAGAGATCAAGGGGTGAACACTGAAGCTTTCTTT. This translates into CSARDQGVNTEAFF.